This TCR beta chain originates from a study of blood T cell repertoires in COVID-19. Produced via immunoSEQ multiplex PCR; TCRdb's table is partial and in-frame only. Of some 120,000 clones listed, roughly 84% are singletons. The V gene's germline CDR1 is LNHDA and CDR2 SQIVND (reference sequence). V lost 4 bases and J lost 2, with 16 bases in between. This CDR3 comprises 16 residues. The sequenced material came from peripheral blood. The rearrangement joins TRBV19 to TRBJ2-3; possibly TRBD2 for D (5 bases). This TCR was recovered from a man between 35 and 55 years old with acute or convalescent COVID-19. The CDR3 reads CASSTSPARATDTQYF. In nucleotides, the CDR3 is TGTGCCAGTAGTACTTCTCCGGCGCGGGCCACAGATACGCAGTATTTT.